These 9 T cell receptor beta chains were sequenced from one sample in a study of shared clonotypes between healthy human individuals. Profiling relied on immunoSEQ multiplex PCR, and the TCRdb table lists in-frame clones only, not all of them. The data show about 110,000 clones, with about 70% seen just once and 24% held by the top ten. The sequenced material came from memory CD8+ T cells sorted from blood. Subset denoted: CD45RO+ cells pooled with CCR7-negative TemRA cells. The receptors stem from a woman aged 25 to 39 in good health.

The chain couples TRBV2 to TRBJ1-4; weak D call: TRBD1 (6 bases). This CDR3 has 16 residues. V was cut by 5 bases and J by 8 bases, with 21 bases left in between. Germline lookup yields CDR1 SNHLY and CDR2 FYNNEI. The CDR3 DNA follows: TGTGCCAGCAGTTTTAATGAGGGACATCCCCAAGAAAAACTGTTTTTT. Translation gives CASSFNEGHPQEKLFF.

This clone showed up just a few times. This chain joins TRBV28 and TRBJ1-5; 9 bases align to TRBD1. Trimming took 6 bases from V and 0 from J; bases not matched to a gene: 3. CDR1 is MDHEN, CDR2 SYDVKM, per germline. This CDR3 region has 15 residues. The CDR3: CASSWTGASNQPQHF. DNA for the CDR3: TGTGCCAGCAGCTGGACAGGGGCTAGCAATCAGCCCCAGCATTTT.

The chain couples TRBV15 to TRBJ2-6; D possibly matches TRBD1 or TRBD2 (5 bases each). CDR3 length: 17 amino acids. Germline V CDR1 and CDR2: LNHNV, YYDKDF (reference sequence). V shed 3 bases and J shed 4 bases, with 16 bases lying between them. The CDR3 nucleotides read TGTGCCACCAGCAGCCTTGGGCCAGGGACCGGGGCCAACGTCCTGACTTTC. Translation gives CATSSLGPGTGANVLTF. The entire variable domain, with the rest obtained from reference TRBV15 and TRBJ2-6, is as follows: DAMVIQNPRYQVTQFGKPVTLSCSQTLNHNVMYWYQQKSSQAPKLLFHYYDKDFNNEADTPDNFQSRRPNTSFCFLDIRSPGLGDTAMYLCATSSLGPGTGANVLTFGAGSRLTVL.

J is TRBJ2-2 and V is TRBV19; 9 nucleotides line up with TRBD2. Losses at the gene ends were 7 bases for V and 6 bases for J; bases not matched to a gene: 15. The germline V gene encodes CDR1 LNHDA and CDR2 SQIVND (reference sequence). The CDR3 contains 17 residues. The CDR3 DNA is TGTGCCAGTATGTACCAGTCTAGCGGGGCGAGGTCCGGGGAGCTGTTTTTT. Amino acids: CASMYQSSGARSGELFF.

This clone is medium-sized (0.01 to 0.1%) within its sample. The chain combines TRBV15 with TRBJ1-4, with a tentative D call TRBD1 (6 bases). Between the trimmed V and J ends, which lost 8 bases and 8 bases, there was a span of 15 bases. The CDR3 spans 13 residues. In germline, CDR1 is LNHNV, CDR2 YYDKDF (reference sequence). The CDR3 DNA follows: TGTGCCACCTCCTACAGGGAGGAAGAAAAACTGTTTTTT. It specifies CATSYREEEKLFF. Drawing the rest from reference TRBV15 and TRBJ1-4, the complete variable domain is DAMVIQNPRYQVTQFGKPVTLSCSQTLNHNVMYWYQQKSSQAPKLLFHYYDKDFNNEADTPDNFQSRRPNTSFCFLDIRSPGLGDTAMYLCATSYREEEKLFFGSGTQLSVL.

This chain joins TRBV10-3 and TRBJ2-7; D not certain. Germline CDR1 and CDR2: ENHRY and SYGVKD. Trimming took off 2 bases at V and 6 bases at J, with 2 bases between the two ends. The CDR3 runs to 10 residues. The CDR3 DNA sequence: TGTGCCATCAGTGAGGGCGAGCAGTACTTC. Translation gives CAISEGEQYF.

The chain recombines TRBV5-1 with TRBJ2-7; 7 positions match TRBD2. There are 14 residues in the CDR3. Germline V CDR1 and CDR2: SGHRS, YFSETQ. V shed 5 bases and J 5 bases; nucleotides not matched to a gene: 10. The CDR3 region has the DNA TGCGCCAGCAGTCGGCGGGAGAGTGTCCACGAGCAGTACTTC. As protein: CASSRRESVHEQYF.

A few counts support this clone. The chain links TRBV7-9 to TRBJ1-4; D possibly corresponds to TRBD1 (5 bases). Trimming removed 4 bases at V and 8 bases at J, with 20 bases between. The CDR3 runs to 16 residues. Germline CDR1 SEHNR, CDR2 FQNEAQ (reference sequence). This CDR3 reads CASSSGTDAIFEKLFF. The CDR3 nucleotides read TGTGCCAGCAGCTCCGGGACGGATGCAATTTTCGAAAAACTGTTTTTT.

V usage is TRBV25-1 and J usage is TRBJ2-7; D remains ambiguous. Trimming left V 0 bases short and J 4 bases short, with 7 bases between. The CDR3 sequence is 13 residues long. Germline loops: CDR1 MGHDK, CDR2 SYGVNS. DNA for the CDR3: TGTGCCAGCAGTGAATATCTGCAGTACGAGCAGTACTTC. The encoded protein is CASSEYLQYEQYF.